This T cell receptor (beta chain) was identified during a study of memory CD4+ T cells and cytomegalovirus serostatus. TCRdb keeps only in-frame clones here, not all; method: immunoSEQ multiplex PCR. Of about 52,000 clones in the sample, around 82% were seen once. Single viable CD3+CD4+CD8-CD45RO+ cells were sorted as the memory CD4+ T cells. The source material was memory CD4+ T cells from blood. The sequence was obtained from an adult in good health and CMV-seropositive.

CDR3: CASSLGGQGAHGEQYF. The CDR3 DNA reads TGTGCCAGCAGCTTAGGAGGGCAGGGGGCGCATGGGGAGCAGTACTTC. This chain uses TRBV7-2 with TRBJ2-7; 8 bases map to TRBD1. Germline CDR1 reads SGHTA; CDR2 reads FQGNSA. V shed 1 base, J shed 7 bases, and the junction held 12 bases outside the gene matches. The CDR3 spans 16 residues.